This T cell receptor beta chain was observed in a study of CD8 T cells in ankylosing spondylitis. Study-level findings and limits: Within matched ankylosing spondylitis synovial fluid, disease-linked clones were reportedly significantly enriched. Disease-linked clones had a CD8+ phenotype and relatively low frequency in peripheral blood. In the blood and synovial fluid of reactive arthritis, some motif variants had been previously reported.

A quantitative 5'-RACE method, one with molecular barcodes, was used to make TCR beta libraries. MiXCR, run by TCRdb on the 5' RACE reads, gives a single entry per CDR3 protein. The sample records 200,000 to 300,000 distinct CDR3 sequences, 7% to 10% being singletons. This clonotype was observed a handful of times. Its target is unknown. Germline V gives CDR1 SGHDN, CDR2 FVKESK. This CDR3 is 13 amino acids long. V was cut by 4 bases and J by 8 bases, with 13 bases left in between. The TCR originated in a female donor with ankylosing spondylitis or in good health (not recorded which). The sample taken for sequencing was blood, either unsorted or a sorted T cell fraction (not recorded which). The chain is built from TRBV14 and TRBJ2-3, with D tentatively TRBD1 (6 bases). DNA of the CDR3: TGTGCCAGCAGCCGCACACAGGGTGTTACGCAGTATTTT. It encodes CASSRTQGVTQYF. Full variable domain (remainder filled in from reference TRBV14 and TRBJ2-3): EAGVTQFPSHSVIEKGQTVTLRCDPISGHDNLYWYRRVMGKEIKFLLHFVKESKQDESGMPNNRFLAERTGGTYSTLKVQPAELEDSGVYFCASSRTQGVTQYFGPGTRLTVL.